This T cell receptor (beta chain) was captured by sequencing in a study of CD8 T cells in Susac syndrome. The CDR3 consists of 15 residues. Trimming left V 4 bases short and J 1 base short, with 11 bases between. CDR1 PRHDT and CDR2 FYEKMQ come from the germline V gene (reference sequence). Random hexamers were used to reverse transcribe 0.5 to 1 ug of RNA. TCRdb called the immunoSEQ multiplex PCR reads again in MiXCR, with one record for every CDR3 protein. Among 84,000 or so distinct CDR3 sequences listed, roughly 94% were seen once. Material for sequencing was CD8+ T cells from PBMCs. The TCR sequence derives from a human donor with Susac syndrome. The V gene is TRBV13, the J gene TRBJ2-1; tentative D call: TRBD1 (6 bases). CDR3 residues: CASSSRQVSYNEQFF. The CDR3 DNA is TGTGCCAGCAGCTCGAGACAGGTTTCCTACAATGAGCAGTTCTTC.